This paragraph reports one TCR beta chain. No antigen is known for it. Within the sample, other DNA sequences also encode this same CDR3. The record originates from a study of T cell responses to AZD1222 COVID-19 vaccine. The CDR3 is 13 residues long. Germline V CDR1 and CDR2: ENHRY, SYGVKD. Trimming took 6 bases from V and 0 from J, leaving 8 bases between them. Repertoires were generated with immunoSEQ multiplex PCR, while TCRdb's copy carries only in-frame clones and drops some. The sample shows roughly 85,000 clones, around nine tenths of them seen only once. Points from the study as a whole: The CD4 TCRs associated with vaccination extended across spike and predominated at 160-218 and 743-854. Clonal diversity was possibly underestimated, and the donors were mostly white British, with more females. Among AZD1222 vaccinees, only six were seropositive at baseline.

J is TRBJ1-1 and V is TRBV10-3; D gene unclear. This sequence originates from an adult who received the AZD1222 COVID-19 vaccine. The sample in question was peripheral blood, obtained 28 days after the second AZD1222 dose. The CDR3 spells CAISSDLNTEAFF. CDR3 in DNA: TGTGCCATCAGCTCGGACCTGAACACTGAAGCTTTCTTT.